This entry describes one T cell receptor (beta chain). This receptor's antigen is unknown. Nothing much larger sits one base from this clone, and base qualities are not available. According to the germline V gene, CDR1 reads MNHEY and CDR2 reads SVGAGI. V loses 2 bases of germline sequence and J loses 6 bases, and the interval between the two ends is 14 bases. From cysteine to phenylalanine, the CDR3 is 14 amino acids long. Left in the record is the CDR3 DNA by itself, 42 bases read in frame from the first base. The data belong to a study of blood T cell repertoires in COVID-19 (dated by TCRdb to about 2020). Background for the entire study: Samples from collaborators originated in the United States, Italy and Spain and spanned both the acute and convalescent phases of COVID-19. The prospective study material was composed of cDNA or gDNA derived from T cells, B-cell-depleted T cells, or PBMCs. Deeply sampled blood TCRbeta repertoires from subjects exposed to, actively infected with, or recovered from COVID-19 were included in the dataset. The repertoires were made available in a free public database intended to serve as a resource for research on the immune response to SARS-CoV-2. Samples were obtained from the ongoing ImmuneRACE study (first 160 participants) and from 950 to 1,500 subjects provided by 6 global collaborators. A de-identified subject ID, COVID-19 status, age in years and sex were almost always included in the sample metadata. HLA class I and class II types, where available, came from metadata supplied by the sample provider rather than from assay-based typing.

TCRbeta CDR3 regions were amplified from genomic DNA using the immunoSEQ Assay, a bias-controlled multiplex PCR. Per the original workflow: Within the assay, amplification of reference gene primers was used to estimate how many nucleated cells each sample contained. To quantify the absolute abundance of each unique TCRbeta CDR3 rearrangement, sequence reads were collapsed and filtered. For each sample, productive Simpson clonality was calculated as the square root of Simpson's diversity index over productive rearrangements. The immuneACCESS repertoire file appears here via TCRdb, limited to in-frame rearrangements. These files lack a portion of the clones; in checked studies, under half of the deficit traces to unresolved V genes, and the cause of the others is not known. The V and J calls and clone size were taken over from that table, and D and trimming were inferred from the DNA. The sample yields 52,000 or so clones; approximately 81% were counted once. The ten largest clonotypes hold 2.6% of the sample.

Collaborating institutions collected whole blood in K2EDTA tubes following their own protocols. For TCRbeta analysis, collaborators shipped samples as frozen whole blood, isolated PBMCs, or DNA extracted from either of those sample types. The research as a whole found: The quantity of clinical and demographic metadata differed by source and by participant and was supplied without curation.

The TCR originated in a man between 45 and 60 years old with acute or convalescent COVID-19. The chain links TRBV6-5 with TRBJ2-7, and TRBD1 may be the D gene, going by 5 matching bases. Sequencing was carried out using peripheral blood. The sequenced DNA is TGTGCCAGCAGTTACGACAGTGGACCTCGCGAGCAGTACTTC. It encodes CASSYDSGPREQYF.